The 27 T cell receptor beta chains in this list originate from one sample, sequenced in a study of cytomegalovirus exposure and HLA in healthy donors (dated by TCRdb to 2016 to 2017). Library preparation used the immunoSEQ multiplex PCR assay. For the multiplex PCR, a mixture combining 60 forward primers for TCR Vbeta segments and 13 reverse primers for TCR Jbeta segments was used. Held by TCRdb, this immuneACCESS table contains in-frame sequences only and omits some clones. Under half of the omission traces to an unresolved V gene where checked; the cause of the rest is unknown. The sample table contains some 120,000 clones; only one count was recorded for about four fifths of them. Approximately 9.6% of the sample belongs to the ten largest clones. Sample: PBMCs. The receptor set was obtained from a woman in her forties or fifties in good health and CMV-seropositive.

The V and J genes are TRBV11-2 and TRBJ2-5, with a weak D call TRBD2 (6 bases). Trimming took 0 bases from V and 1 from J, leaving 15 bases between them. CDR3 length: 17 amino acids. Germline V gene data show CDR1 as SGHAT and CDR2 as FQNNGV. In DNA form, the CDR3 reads TGTGCCAGCAGCTTAGAAGGCGGGGCGGGGCTCCAAGAGACCCAGTACTTC. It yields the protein CASSLEGGAGLQETQYF.

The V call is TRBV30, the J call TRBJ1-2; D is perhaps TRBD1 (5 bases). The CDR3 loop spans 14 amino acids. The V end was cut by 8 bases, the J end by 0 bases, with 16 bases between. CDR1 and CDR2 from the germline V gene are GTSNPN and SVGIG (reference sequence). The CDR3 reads CARHNKGTNYGYTF. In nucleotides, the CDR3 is TGTGCCAGACACAATAAGGGGACTAACTATGGCTACACCTTC.

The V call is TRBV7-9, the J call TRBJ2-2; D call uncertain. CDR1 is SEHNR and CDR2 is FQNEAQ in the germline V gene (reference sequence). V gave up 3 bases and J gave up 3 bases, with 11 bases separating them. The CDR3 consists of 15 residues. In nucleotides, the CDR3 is TGTGCCAGCAGCTTTGGTTCACCGGACACCGGGGAGCTGTTTTTT. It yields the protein CASSFGSPDTGELFF.

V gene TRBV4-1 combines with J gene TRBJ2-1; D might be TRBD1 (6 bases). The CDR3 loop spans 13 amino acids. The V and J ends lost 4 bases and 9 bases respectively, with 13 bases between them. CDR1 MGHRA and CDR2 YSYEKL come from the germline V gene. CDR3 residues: CASSLDRQGEQFF. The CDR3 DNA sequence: TGCGCCAGCAGCCTCGACAGGCAAGGTGAGCAGTTCTTC.

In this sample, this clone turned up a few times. This CDR3 reads CSVGYSAGRAWDTQYF. CDR3 nucleotides: TGCAGCGTTGGATATTCGGCGGGACGAGCTTGGGATACGCAGTATTTT. The V gene is TRBV29-1, the J gene TRBJ2-3; D possibly corresponds to TRBD2 (6 bases). The V gene lost 4 bases and the J gene lost 6 bases, with 23 bases spanning the gap. CDR3 length equals 16 residues. Germline V gene data show CDR1 as SQVTM and CDR2 as ANQGSEA.

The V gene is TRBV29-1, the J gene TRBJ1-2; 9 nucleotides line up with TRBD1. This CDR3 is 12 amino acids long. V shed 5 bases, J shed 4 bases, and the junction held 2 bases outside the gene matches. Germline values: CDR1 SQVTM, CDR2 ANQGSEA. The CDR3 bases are TGCAGCGTTACAGGGGGCGGCTATGGCTACACCTTC. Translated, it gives CSVTGGGYGYTF.

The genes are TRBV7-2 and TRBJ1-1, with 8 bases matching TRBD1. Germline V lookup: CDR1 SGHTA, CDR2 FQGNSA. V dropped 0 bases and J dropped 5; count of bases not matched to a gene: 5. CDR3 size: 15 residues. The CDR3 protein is CASSLARQGWTEAFF. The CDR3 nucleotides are TGTGCCAGCAGCTTAGCCCGACAGGGGTGGACTGAAGCTTTCTTT. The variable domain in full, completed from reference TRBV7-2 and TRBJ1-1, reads GAGVSQSPSNKVTEKGKDVELRCDPISGHTALYWYRQSLGQGLEFLIYFQGNSAPDKSGLPSDRFSAERTGGSVSTLTIQRTQQEDSAVYLCASSLARQGWTEAFFGQGTRLTVV.

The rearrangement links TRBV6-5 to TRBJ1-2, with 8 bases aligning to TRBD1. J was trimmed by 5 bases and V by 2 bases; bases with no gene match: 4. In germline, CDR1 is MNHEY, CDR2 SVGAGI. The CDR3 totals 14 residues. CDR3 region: CASSYGDRTYGYTF. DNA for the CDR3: TGTGCCAGCAGTTACGGGGACAGGACTTATGGCTACACCTTC.

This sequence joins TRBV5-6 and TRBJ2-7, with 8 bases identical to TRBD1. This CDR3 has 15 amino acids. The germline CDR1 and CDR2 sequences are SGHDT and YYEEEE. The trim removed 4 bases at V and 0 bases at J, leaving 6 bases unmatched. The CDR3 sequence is CASSAGQGRSYEQYF. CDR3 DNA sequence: TGTGCCAGCAGCGCCGGACAGGGCCGCTCCTACGAGCAGTACTTC.

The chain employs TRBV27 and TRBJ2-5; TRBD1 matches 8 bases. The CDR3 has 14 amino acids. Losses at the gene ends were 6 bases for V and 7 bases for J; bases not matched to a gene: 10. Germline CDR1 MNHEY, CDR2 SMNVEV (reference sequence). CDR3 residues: CASRNNRGSVTQYF. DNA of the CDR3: TGTGCCAGCAGGAATAACAGGGGGTCGGTGACCCAGTACTTC.

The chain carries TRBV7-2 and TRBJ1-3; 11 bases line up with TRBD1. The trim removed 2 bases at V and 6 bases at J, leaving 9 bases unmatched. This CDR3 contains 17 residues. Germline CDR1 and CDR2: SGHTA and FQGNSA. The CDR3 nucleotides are TGTGCCAGCAGCTTAAGTTCGGGACAGGGGGTCAAAAACACCATATATTTT. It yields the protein CASSLSSGQGVKNTIYF.

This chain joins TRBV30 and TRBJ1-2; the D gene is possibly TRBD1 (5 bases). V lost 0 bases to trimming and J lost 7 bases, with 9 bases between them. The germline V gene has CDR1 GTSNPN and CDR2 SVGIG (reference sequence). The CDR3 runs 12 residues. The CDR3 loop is CAWSVWGRGYTF. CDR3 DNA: TGTGCCTGGAGTGTATGGGGCCGTGGCTACACCTTC.

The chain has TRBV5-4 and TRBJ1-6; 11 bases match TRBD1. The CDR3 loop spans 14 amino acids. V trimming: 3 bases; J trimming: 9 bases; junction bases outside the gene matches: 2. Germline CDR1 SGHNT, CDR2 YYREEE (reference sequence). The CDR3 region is CASSSGQGVSPLHF. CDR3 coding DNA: TGTGCCAGCAGCTCGGGACAGGGGGTTTCACCCCTCCACTTT.

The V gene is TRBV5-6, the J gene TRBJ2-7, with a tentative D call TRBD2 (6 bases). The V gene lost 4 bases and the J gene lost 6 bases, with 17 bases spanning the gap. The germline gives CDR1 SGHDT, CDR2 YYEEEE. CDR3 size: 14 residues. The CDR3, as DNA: TGTGCCAGCAGCCCATTGGGGGGTGCCCTCGAGCAGTACTTC. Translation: CASSPLGGALEQYF.

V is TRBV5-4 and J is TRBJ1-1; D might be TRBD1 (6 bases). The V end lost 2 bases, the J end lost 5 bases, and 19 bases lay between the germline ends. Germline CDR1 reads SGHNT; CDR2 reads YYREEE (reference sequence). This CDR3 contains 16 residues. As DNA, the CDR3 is TGTGCCAGCAGCTTTGGGGGGGGCCCCCGTGCGACTGAAGCTTTCTTT. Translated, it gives CASSFGGGPRATEAFF.

The CDR3 DNA reads as TGCAGCGTTGAAACGCGGTACACTGAAGCTTTCTTT. Amino acid sequence: CSVETRYTEAFF. The chain links TRBV29-1 to TRBJ1-1; no clear D. Germline V gives CDR1 SQVTM, CDR2 ANQGSEA. The CDR3 consists of 12 residues. Trimming removed 2 bases at V and 3 bases at J, with 7 bases between. Full variable domain (missing parts from reference TRBV29-1 and TRBJ1-1): SAVISQKPSRDICQRGTSLTIQCQVDSQVTMMFWYRQQPGQSLTLIATANQGSEATYESGFVIDKFPISRPNLTFSTLTVSNMSPEDSSIYLCSVETRYTEAFFGQGTRLTVV.

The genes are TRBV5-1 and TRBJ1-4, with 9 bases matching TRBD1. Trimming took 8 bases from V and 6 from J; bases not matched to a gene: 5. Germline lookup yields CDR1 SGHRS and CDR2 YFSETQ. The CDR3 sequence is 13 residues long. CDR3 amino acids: CARGQGFYEKLFF. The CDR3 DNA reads TGCGCCAGGGGACAGGGATTTTATGAAAAACTGTTTTTT.

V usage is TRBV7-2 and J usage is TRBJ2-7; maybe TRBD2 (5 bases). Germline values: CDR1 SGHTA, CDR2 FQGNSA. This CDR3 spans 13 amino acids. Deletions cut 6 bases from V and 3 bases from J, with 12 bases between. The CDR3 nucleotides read TGTGCCAGCAGTCCAAGGGAGTACTACGAGCAGTACTTC. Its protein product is CASSPREYYEQYF. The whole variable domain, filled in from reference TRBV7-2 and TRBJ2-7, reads GAGVSQSPSNKVTEKGKDVELRCDPISGHTALYWYRQSLGQGLEFLIYFQGNSAPDKSGLPSDRFSAERTGGSVSTLTIQRTQQEDSAVYLCASSPREYYEQYFGPGTRLTVT.

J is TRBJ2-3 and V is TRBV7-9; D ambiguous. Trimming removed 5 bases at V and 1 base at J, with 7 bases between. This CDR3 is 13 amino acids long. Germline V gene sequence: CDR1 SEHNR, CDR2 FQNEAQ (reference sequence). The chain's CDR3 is CASSRGGTDTQYF. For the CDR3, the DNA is TGTGCCAGCAGCCGAGGAGGCACAGATACGCAGTATTTT. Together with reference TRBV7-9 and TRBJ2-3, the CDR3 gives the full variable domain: DTGVSQNPRHKITKRGQNVTFRCDPISEHNRLYWYRQTLGQGPEFLTYFQNEAQLEKSRLLSDRFSAERPKGSFSTLEIQRTEQGDSAMYLCASSRGGTDTQYFGPGTRLTVL.

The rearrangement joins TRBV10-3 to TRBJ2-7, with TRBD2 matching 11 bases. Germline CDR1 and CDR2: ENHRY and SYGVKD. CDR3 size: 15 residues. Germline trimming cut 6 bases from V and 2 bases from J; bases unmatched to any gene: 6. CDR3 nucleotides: TGTGCCATCAGGGAGGGACTAGCGGCGCCCTACGAGCAGTACTTC. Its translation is CAIREGLAAPYEQYF.

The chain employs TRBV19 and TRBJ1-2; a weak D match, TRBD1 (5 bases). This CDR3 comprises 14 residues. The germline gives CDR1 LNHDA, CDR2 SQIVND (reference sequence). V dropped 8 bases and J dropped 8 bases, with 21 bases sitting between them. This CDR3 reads CASQPQASLSGYTF. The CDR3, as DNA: TGTGCCAGTCAACCACAGGCGTCCTTATCGGGCTACACCTTC.

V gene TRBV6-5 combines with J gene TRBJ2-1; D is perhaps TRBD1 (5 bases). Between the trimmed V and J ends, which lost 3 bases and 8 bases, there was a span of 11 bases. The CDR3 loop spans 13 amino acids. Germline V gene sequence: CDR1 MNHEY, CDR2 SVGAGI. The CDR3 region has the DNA TGTGCCAGCAGTTATAGTCAGGGCGATGAGCAGTTCTTC. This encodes CASSYSQGDEQFF.

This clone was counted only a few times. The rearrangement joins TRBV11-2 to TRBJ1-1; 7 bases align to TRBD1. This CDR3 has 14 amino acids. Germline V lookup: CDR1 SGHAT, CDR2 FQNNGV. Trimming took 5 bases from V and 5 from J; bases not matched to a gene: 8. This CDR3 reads CASSAPRTGTEAFF. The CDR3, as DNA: TGTGCCAGCAGCGCCCCAAGGACAGGTACTGAAGCTTTCTTT. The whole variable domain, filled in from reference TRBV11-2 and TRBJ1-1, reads EAGVAQSPRYKIIEKRQSVAFWCNPISGHATLYWYQQILGQGPKLLIQFQNNGVVDDSQLPKDRFSAERLKGVDSTLKIQPAKLEDSAVYLCASSAPRTGTEAFFGQGTRLTVV.

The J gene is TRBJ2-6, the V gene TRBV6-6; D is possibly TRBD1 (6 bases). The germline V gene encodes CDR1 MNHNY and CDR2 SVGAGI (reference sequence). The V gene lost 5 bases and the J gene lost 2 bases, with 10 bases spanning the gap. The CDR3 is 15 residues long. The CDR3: CASSHTGTGANVLTF. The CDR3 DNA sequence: TGTGCCAGCAGTCATACAGGGACTGGGGCCAACGTCCTGACTTTC.

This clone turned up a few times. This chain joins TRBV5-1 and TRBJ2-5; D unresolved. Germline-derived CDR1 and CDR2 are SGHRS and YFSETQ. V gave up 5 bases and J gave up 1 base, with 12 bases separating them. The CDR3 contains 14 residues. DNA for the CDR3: TGCGCCAGCAGAGTTAGCACCGTCCAAGAGACCCAGTACTTC. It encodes CASRVSTVQETQYF.

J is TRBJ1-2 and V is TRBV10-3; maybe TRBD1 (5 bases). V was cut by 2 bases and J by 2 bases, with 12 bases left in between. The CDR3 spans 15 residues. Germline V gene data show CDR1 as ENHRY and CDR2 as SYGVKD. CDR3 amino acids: CAISEGVGVNYGYTF. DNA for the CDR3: TGTGCCATCAGTGAGGGGGTAGGGGTCAACTATGGCTACACCTTC.

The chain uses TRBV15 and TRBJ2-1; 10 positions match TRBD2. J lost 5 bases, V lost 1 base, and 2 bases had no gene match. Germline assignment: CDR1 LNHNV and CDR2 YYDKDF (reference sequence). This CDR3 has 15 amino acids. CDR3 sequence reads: CATSRGLAGHNEQFF. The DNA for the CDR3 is TGTGCCACCAGCAGAGGACTAGCGGGTCACAATGAGCAGTTCTTC.